This TCR beta chain was recovered during a study of cytomegalovirus exposure and HLA in healthy donors. In regard to this clone: What it recognizes is unknown.

Both 60 Vbeta primers and 13 Jbeta primers went into the PCR. The method was immunoSEQ multiplex PCR; TCRdb's version includes in-frame clones alone and lacks a portion of them. Here the sample spans 250,000 to 300,000 clones, 84% being singletons. Study observations and caveats: Later work found most CMV-associated TCR beta chains apparently HLA-restricted.

This TCR was sampled from a middle-aged woman in good health and CMV-seropositive. Sequenced input: PBMCs.

The chain's CDR3 is CASSYLRGLGTEAFF. The CDR3 DNA reads as TGTGCCAGCAGTTACCTGCGGGGGTTGGGAACTGAAGCTTTCTTT. V is TRBV6-5 and J is TRBJ1-1; D is perhaps TRBD1 (5 bases). The CDR3 extends over 15 amino acids. Between the trimmed V and J ends, which lost 2 bases and 5 bases, there was a span of 15 bases. Germline V gene lookup returns CDR1 MNHEY and CDR2 SVGAGI.